A selection of T cell receptor beta chains follows, all from one sample in a study of CD8 T cells in ankylosing spondylitis. MiXCR was run by TCRdb on the 5' RACE reads, yielding one entry per CDR3 protein. The data show 100,000 to 150,000 distinct CDR3 sequences, with 6.5% to 9% seen just once and more than 9% held by the top ten. The sample taken for sequencing was blood, either unsorted or a sorted T cell fraction (not recorded which). These receptors came from a male donor with ankylosing spondylitis or in good health (not recorded which). The CDR3 runs from the conserved cysteine through the conserved F or W. A D gene is named only where the DNA matches it firmly. Clone size appears in some rows only: once, few, many, or a class for an expanded clone.

clone_size j_call v_call cdr3_length d_call cdr3_aa cdr3_nt
many TRBJ1-2 TRBV5-5 15 TRBD1 CASSSGRTGGHGYTF TGTGCCAGCAGCTCAGGAAGGACAGGGGGCCATGGCTACACCTTC
many TRBJ2-5 TRBV18 15 NA CASSPPSLGQETQYF TGTGCCAGCTCACCACCCAGCCTGGGACAAGAGACCCAGTACTTC
many TRBJ1-2 TRBV5-1 14 NA CASSFRTADYGYTF TGCGCCAGCAGCTTTCGGACAGCCGACTATGGCTACACCTTC
many TRBJ1-1 TRBV5-1 13 NA CASSRVGDTEAFF TGCGCCAGCAGCCGCGTAGGAGACACTGAAGCTTTCTTT
many TRBJ2-2 TRBV5-1 17 TRBD1 CASSAGQGASNTGELFF TGCGCCAGCAGCGCCGGACAGGGGGCCTCGAACACCGGGGAGCTGTTTTTT
many TRBJ2-3 TRBV20-1 16 TRBD2 CSAYRVGTSGTDTQYF TGCAGTGCTTATCGAGTAGGGACTAGCGGCACAGATACGCAGTATTTT
many TRBJ1-2 TRBV6-5 14 NA CASSYFAPGYGYTF TGTGCCAGCAGTTACTTCGCCCCGGGCTATGGCTACACCTTC
many TRBJ1-1 TRBV14 15 NA CASSQDRPLNTEAFF TGTGCCAGCAGCCAAGATCGACCCTTGAACACTGAAGCTTTCTTT
many TRBJ2-3 TRBV5-5 15 NA CASSLGPERTDTQYF TGTGCCAGCAGCTTGGGACCCGAAAGGACAGATACGCAGTATTTT
many TRBJ1-5 TRBV5-1 15 NA CASSLYGQEYQPQHF TGCGCCAGCAGCTTGTACGGGCAGGAGTATCAGCCCCAGCATTTT
NA TRBJ1-1 TRBV6-1 14 NA CASSEGGLNTEAFF TGTGCCAGCAGTGAAGGGGGGCTGAACACTGAAGCTTTCTTT
many TRBJ2-3 TRBV7-2 15 NA CASSSDGRTADTQYF TGTGCCAGCAGCTCGGATGGCAGAACGGCAGATACGCAGTATTTT
many TRBJ2-5 TRBV5-1 15 NA CASSLLQGMKETQYF TGCGCCAGCAGCCTCCTCCAGGGGATGAAAGAGACCCAGTACTTC
many TRBJ1-6 TRBV5-1 15 NA CASSLGSSVVSPLHF TGCGCCAGCAGCTTGGGATCGTCGGTAGTTTCACCCCTCCACTTT
NA TRBJ1-1 TRBV5-1 14 NA CASSLAGQGTEAFF TGCGCCAGCAGCTTGGCGGGGCAGGGGACTGAAGCTTTCTTT
many TRBJ2-1 TRBV20-1 12 TRBD1 CSARDPGQGGFF TGCAGTGCTAGAGATCCCGGACAGGGAGGATTCTTC
many TRBJ2-1 TRBV29-1 12 NA CSVDGGQDEQFF TGCAGCGTTGATGGAGGGCAGGATGAGCAGTTCTTC
many TRBJ1-3 TRBV3-1 13 NA CASSQVTVNTIYF TGTGCCAGCAGCCAAGTGACAGTTAACACCATATATTTT
many TRBJ2-3 TRBV29-1 14 TRBD2 CSTEPQRETYTQYF TGCAGCACAGAGCCCCAGCGGGAGACTTATACGCAGTATTTT
NA TRBJ1-1 TRBV5-1 14 NA CASSFKGLGTEAFF TGCGCCAGCAGCTTCAAGGGTCTGGGCACTGAAGCTTTCTTT
many TRBJ1-1 TRBV27 15 NA CASSRDPSGLTEAFF TGTGCCAGCAGTCGGGACCCATCGGGGTTGACTGAAGCTTTCTTT
many TRBJ2-7 TRBV16 18 NA CASSQYVSGAISTYEQYF TGTGCCAGCAGCCAATACGTCTCAGGGGCGATTAGCACCTACGAGCAGTACTTC
many TRBJ2-3 TRBV20-1 16 TRBD2 CSARDPTSASTDTQYF TGCAGTGCTAGAGATCCCACTAGCGCGTCCACAGATACGCAGTATTTT
many TRBJ2-3 TRBV4-1 17 NA CASTGEEITISTDTQYF TGCGCCAGTACAGGGGAGGAAATTACCATTAGCACAGATACGCAGTATTTT
many TRBJ2-1 TRBV7-2 16 TRBD2 CASSLVGTSGYNEQFF TGTGCCAGCAGCTTAGTGGGGACTAGCGGCTACAATGAGCAGTTCTTC
many TRBJ1-1 TRBV12-3/TRBV12-4 14 NA CASETGTGGTEAFF TGTGCCAGCGAAACAGGGACCGGGGGAACTGAAGCTTTCTTT
many TRBJ1-1 TRBV20-1 15 NA CSARVGGGLNTEAFF TGCAGTGCTAGAGTTGGTGGGGGGCTGAACACTGAAGCTTTCTTT
many TRBJ2-1 TRBV14 16 NA CASSQTSALAYNEQFF TGTGCCAGCAGTCAAACCTCCGCCCTGGCGTACAATGAGCAGTTCTTC
many TRBJ1-5 TRBV20-1 16 TRBD1 CSARETGRGSNQPQHF TGCAGTGCTAGAGAGACAGGGAGGGGAAGCAATCAGCCCCAGCATTTT
many TRBJ2-2 TRBV5-6 16 NA CASSLGPGEGTGELFF TGTGCCAGCAGCTTGGGACCGGGAGAGGGCACCGGGGAGCTGTTTTTT
many TRBJ2-3 TRBV20-1 13 TRBD2 CSARRGGTDTQYF TGCAGTGCTAGGCGGGGGGGCACAGATACGCAGTATTTT
many TRBJ2-1 TRBV19 13 NA CASSTSRDNEQFF TGTGCCAGTAGTACCAGCCGGGACAATGAGCAGTTCTTC
NA TRBJ2-1 TRBV7-2 12 NA CAGRAQNSEQFF TGTGCCGGAAGGGCTCAGAACAGTGAGCAGTTCTTC
many TRBJ2-5 TRBV5-5 14 NA CASSKDLTQETQYF TGTGCCAGCAGCAAAGACCTCACCCAGGAGACCCAGTACTTC
few TRBJ2-7 TRBV13 14 TRBD1 CASSSRDRSYEQYF TGTGCCAGCAGCTCCCGGGACAGATCCTACGAGCAGTACTTC
many TRBJ2-7 TRBV2 14 NA CANVRDQKVDAQYF TGTGCCAACGTCCGGGACCAGAAGGTCGATGCGCAGTACTTC
many TRBJ2-1 TRBV9 13 NA CASSVGTYNEQFF TGTGCCAGCAGCGTAGGGACCTACAATGAGCAGTTCTTC
many TRBJ2-7 TRBV28 16 TRBD2 CASSLWGGSINHEQYF TGTGCCAGCAGTTTATGGGGCGGGAGCATTAACCACGAGCAGTACTTC
NA TRBJ2-2 TRBV13 15 NA CASSPKHPQTGELFF TGTGCCAGCAGCCCTAAACACCCTCAGACCGGGGAGCTGTTTTTT
many TRBJ1-1 TRBV20-1 15 NA CSARGQRIVNTEAFF TGCAGTGCTAGAGGGCAGAGGATCGTGAACACTGAAGCTTTCTTT
few TRBJ2-3 TRBV20-1 13 NA CSAWDISTDTQYF TGCAGTGCTTGGGACATTAGCACAGATACGCAGTATTTT
many TRBJ2-3 TRBV6-1 17 TRBD1 CASSEAPSGTGTDTQYF TGTGCCAGCAGTGAAGCGCCCTCTGGGACAGGGACAGATACGCAGTATTTT
many TRBJ2-1 TRBV24-1 16 TRBD2 CATSDSISGSVNEQFF TGTGCCACCAGTGATAGTATTAGCGGGAGTGTTAATGAGCAGTTCTTC
many TRBJ2-7 TRBV20-1 16 TRBD2 CSARGGSAGGGYEQYF TGCAGTGCTAGAGGGGGGTCAGCGGGGGGAGGATACGAGCAGTACTTC
many TRBJ2-3 TRBV10-3 16 TRBD2 CAIRGTSGRETDTQYF TGTGCCATCAGGGGGACTAGCGGGAGGGAGACAGATACGCAGTATTTT
many TRBJ2-7 TRBV12-5 12 NA CASGTNRDEQYF TGTGCTAGTGGTACCAACAGGGACGAGCAGTACTTC
many TRBJ2-3 TRBV27 14 NA CASSLRRESDTQYF TGTGCCAGCAGTTTGCGTAGGGAATCTGATACGCAGTATTTT
many TRBJ2-5 TRBV30 15 NA CAWTPDLGGRETQYF TGTGCCTGGACTCCCGATTTAGGGGGTCGGGAGACCCAGTACTTC